Shown below are 27 T cell receptor beta chains from a single sample sequenced in a study of blood T cell repertoires in COVID-19. The repertoire was sequenced with immunoSEQ multiplex PCR; TCRdb's copy has only in-frame clones and lacks some. The sample has about 300,000 clones; more than 75% are singletons. The sequenced sample consisted of peripheral blood. The receptors shown here come from a man between 65 and 79 years old with acute or convalescent COVID-19.

V gene TRBV5-4 combines with J gene TRBJ1-6, with 12 bases identical to TRBD1. The CDR3 contains 17 residues. The V gene end was trimmed by 5 bases and the J gene end by 9 bases; junction bases not matched to a gene: 12. Germline lookup yields CDR1 SGHNT and CDR2 YYREEE (reference sequence). The DNA of the CDR3 is TGTGCCAGCAGTAAGGGACAGGGGGCAGGGGTCGGTTCACCCCTCCACTTT. Translation gives CASSKGQGAGVGSPLHF.

This chain joins TRBV28 and TRBJ2-2, with 8 bases fitting TRBD1. The CDR3 extends over 14 amino acids. With V trimmed by 5 bases and J by 6 bases, 5 bases remained unmatched. Germline V gene data show CDR1 as MDHEN and CDR2 as SYDVKM. The CDR3 coding sequence is TGTGCCAGCAGTCTCTCAGGGGGCCCCGGGGAGCTGTTTTTT. It codes for CASSLSGGPGELFF.

This chain links TRBV30 with TRBJ2-1, with 8 bases identical to TRBD2. The CDR3 sequence is 12 residues long. Germline CDR1 and CDR2: GTSNPN and SVGIG (reference sequence). After removal of 5 bases from V and 9 bases from J, the junction contained 6 bases not matched to a gene. CDR3 sequence: CAWGPAGGEQFF. The CDR3 coding sequence is TGTGCCTGGGGGCCCGCGGGGGGTGAGCAGTTCTTC.

The chain recombines TRBV7-6 with TRBJ2-7; TRBD1 might be the D (7 bases). The CDR3 covers 15 residues. CDR1 SGHVS and CDR2 FNYEAQ come from the germline V gene. Trimming pared 2 bases from V and 5 bases from J, leaving 16 bases between. The CDR3 reads CASSLRPGGSDEQYF. The CDR3 DNA sequence: TGTGCCAGCAGCTTAAGGCCAGGGGGGTCCGACGAGCAGTACTTC.

The chain combines TRBV7-2 with TRBJ2-1; the match to TRBD1 covers 7 bases. There are 15 residues in the CDR3. V shed 5 bases, J shed 10 bases, and the junction held 14 bases outside the gene matches. CDR1 SGHTA and CDR2 FQGNSA come from the germline V gene. This chain's CDR3 is CASSPPDRRNFEQFF. The CDR3 DNA follows: TGTGCCAGCAGCCCCCCGGACAGGCGGAACTTCGAGCAGTTCTTC.

The V and J genes are TRBV5-4 and TRBJ1-3, with a weak D call TRBD1 (6 bases). Germline CDR1 reads SGHNT; CDR2 reads YYREEE (reference sequence). This CDR3 has 15 amino acids. V lost 4 bases and J 2 bases, leaving 13 bases between the germline ends. The DNA of the CDR3 is TGTGCCAGCAGCCTCACAGGGCCAGCTGGAAACACCATATATTTT. Encoded protein: CASSLTGPAGNTIYF.

The chain carries TRBV5-4 and TRBJ1-4; no definite D call. Germline values: CDR1 SGHNT, CDR2 YYREEE (reference sequence). The length of the CDR3 is 16 residues. V was clipped by 3 bases and J by 3 bases, with 15 bases between them. CDR3 in amino acids: CASSSATTDSNEKLFF. The CDR3, as DNA: TGTGCCAGCAGCTCCGCCACGACGGACTCTAATGAAAAACTGTTTTTT. Combining the CDR3 with reference TRBV5-4 and TRBJ1-4 gives the whole variable domain ETGVTQSPTHLIKTRGQQVTLRCSSQSGHNTVSWYQQALGQGPQFIFQYYREEENGRGNFPPRFSGLQFPNYSSELNVNALELDDSALYLCASSSATTDSNEKLFFGSGTQLSVL.

The V and J genes are TRBV7-8 and TRBJ2-1, with D perhaps TRBD2 (7 bases). CDR1 and CDR2 from the germline V gene are SGHVS and FQNEAQ. The ends were cut back, 6 bases at V and 7 bases at J, with 19 bases in the middle. This CDR3 spans 15 amino acids. CDR3 nucleotides: TGTGCCAGCAGTTGGGGGCGGGGGCCTCCGAATGAGCAGTTCTTC. It translates to CASSWGRGPPNEQFF.

The chain links TRBV9 to TRBJ2-1; possible D gene TRBD1, 6 bases. The germline CDR1 and CDR2 sequences are SGDLS and YYNGEE. The CDR3 covers 15 residues. The germline V and J ends were trimmed by 0 bases and 4 bases, with 11 bases remaining between them. CDR3 in DNA: TGTGCCAGCAGCGTAGAAGGGGGTCGGTACAATGAGCAGTTCTTC. Protein: CASSVEGGRYNEQFF.

A few counts support this clone. The V call is TRBV5-1, the J call TRBJ1-6; 7 positions agree with TRBD1. The CDR3 spans 16 residues. V gave up 5 bases and J gave up 0 bases; unmatched junction bases: 5. Per the germline V gene, CDR1 is SGHRS and CDR2 is YFSETQ. CDR3 bases: TGCGCCAGCAGACTACAGGGGAGCTCCTATAATTCACCCCTCCACTTT. Translating it yields CASRLQGSSYNSPLHF.

The J gene is TRBJ2-2, the V gene TRBV7-8; D is perhaps TRBD2 (5 bases). Trimming cost V 2 bases and J 4 bases, with 17 bases left between them. Germline V gene lookup returns CDR1 SGHVS and CDR2 FQNEAQ. The CDR3 has 17 amino acids. The CDR3 is CASSLYEGFSATGELFF. The CDR3 coding sequence is TGTGCCAGCAGCTTATATGAGGGTTTCAGCGCCACCGGGGAGCTGTTTTTT.

This chain connects TRBV15 to TRBJ2-5; 8 bases are a match to TRBD1. This CDR3 comprises 16 residues. The germline CDR1 and CDR2 sequences are LNHNV and YYDKDF (reference sequence). The V and J ends lost 1 base and 5 bases, in that order; junction bases with no gene match: 9. The CDR3: CATSRGDRGLLETQYF. CDR3 DNA sequence: TGTGCCACCAGCAGAGGAGACAGGGGCCTCCTGGAGACCCAGTACTTC.

The chain has TRBV27 and TRBJ2-1, with D possibly matching TRBD2 (6 bases). Trimming removed 5 bases from V and 5 bases from J, with 13 bases in between. CDR1 and CDR2 from the germline V gene are MNHEY and SMNVEV (reference sequence). This CDR3 has 14 residues. The CDR3 coding sequence is TGTGCCAGCAGTGTAAACGGGGGAAACAATGAGCAGTTCTTC. It yields the protein CASSVNGGNNEQFF.

This clone was detected a few times. This rearrangement joins TRBV5-1 to TRBJ1-1, with 9 positions matching TRBD1. Trimming took 0 bases from V and 1 from J; bases not matched to a gene: 10. CDR1 and CDR2 from the germline V gene are SGHRS and YFSETQ. The CDR3 length is 18 residues. The CDR3 is CASSLGRDRAWENTEAFF. DNA for the CDR3: TGCGCCAGCAGCTTGGGCCGGGACAGGGCCTGGGAGAACACTGAAGCTTTCTTT.

This clone was seen only a few times. The genes are TRBV5-1 and TRBJ1-1; possibly TRBD1 for D (5 bases). V was shortened by 4 bases and J by 7 bases, with 17 bases between the two germline ends. The CDR3 extends over 14 amino acids. Germline CDR1 reads SGHRS; CDR2 reads YFSETQ. CDR3 coding DNA: TGCGCCAGCAGCCTTACGGATGACAGACTTGAAGCTTTCTTT. Its protein is CASSLTDDRLEAFF.

The chain is built from TRBV4-3 and TRBJ1-2; D is perhaps TRBD1 (6 bases). The CDR3 covers 16 residues. Trimming shortened V by 0 bases and J by 3 bases, and 14 bases separated the two germline ends. From germline, CDR1 is LGHNA and CDR2 YSLEER. The CDR3 loop reads CASSQDWGLGDYGYTF. The DNA of the CDR3 is TGCGCCAGCAGCCAAGACTGGGGGCTGGGGGACTATGGCTACACCTTC.

This clone was picked up a small number of times. The CDR3 DNA reads as TGTGCCAGCAGTCCCCAGGGGGGAAATCAGCCCCAGCATTTT. This translates into CASSPQGGNQPQHF. The V call is TRBV6-6, the J call TRBJ1-5, with 7 bases lining up with TRBD1. V lost 5 bases to trimming and J lost 4 bases; unmatched junction nucleotides: 5. The CDR3 is made up of 14 amino acids. The germline V gene has CDR1 MNHNY and CDR2 SVGAGI (reference sequence).

There are a few counts of this clone. V gene TRBV5-4 combines with J gene TRBJ2-1; 9 bases fit TRBD2. The CDR3 extends over 14 amino acids. Unmatched junction bases numbered 7, after V lost 4 bases and J lost 8 bases. Germline CDR1 and CDR2: SGHNT and YYREEE (reference sequence). CDR3 DNA sequence: TGTGCCAGCAGCGATCAGCGGGAGGCCGATGAGCAGTTCTTC. It codes for CASSDQREADEQFF.

V usage is TRBV6-5 and J usage is TRBJ2-5, with 8 bases aligning to TRBD1. This CDR3 is 15 amino acids long. Germline lookup yields CDR1 MNHEY and CDR2 SVGAGI. V was pared by 2 bases and J by 2 bases, with 4 bases of the junction left unmatched. Here the CDR3 DNA reads TGTGCCAGCAGTTACGGGACAGGTGGACAAGAGACCCAGTACTTC. The encoded protein is CASSYGTGGQETQYF.

The chain employs TRBV30 and TRBJ2-7, with D maybe TRBD2 (5 bases). The germline V gene has CDR1 GTSNPN and CDR2 SVGIG (reference sequence). The V gene lost 0 bases and the J gene lost 6 bases, with 12 bases spanning the gap. The CDR3 runs 13 residues. CDR3 coding DNA: TGTGCCTGGAGTGTACAACCGGCGGGCGAGCAGTACTTC. It translates to CAWSVQPAGEQYF.

In its sample, this clone was seen a few times. The chain carries TRBV29-1 and TRBJ2-7; 10 nucleotides match TRBD2. Germline-derived CDR1 and CDR2 are SQVTM and ANQGSEA. The CDR3 sequence is 13 residues long. The ends lost 7 bases at V and 6 bases at J; junction bases unmatched: 9. This CDR3 reads CSGSLAGASEQYF. In DNA form, the CDR3 reads TGCAGCGGAAGTCTAGCGGGGGCATCCGAGCAGTACTTC.

The sample holds one count of this clone. This sequence joins TRBV7-8 and TRBJ2-7, with D possibly being TRBD2 (6 bases). This CDR3 has 15 residues. Trimming removed 3 bases at V and 0 bases at J, with 12 bases between. Germline lookup yields CDR1 SGHVS and CDR2 FQNEAQ. The CDR3 sequence: CASSFSGYRSYEQYF. CDR3 sequence (DNA): TGTGCCAGCAGCTTCAGCGGGTACCGCTCCTACGAGCAGTACTTC.

The V and J genes are TRBV6-1 and TRBJ1-5, with D perhaps matching TRBD1 (5 bases). Germline V lookup: CDR1 MNHNS, CDR2 SASEGT. With 3 bases removed from V and 4 bases from J, the gap between germline ends came to 7 bases. This CDR3 comprises 13 residues. The CDR3 sequence is CASSEAGNQPQHF. The CDR3 DNA sequence: TGTGCCAGCAGTGAGGCAGGGAATCAGCCCCAGCATTTT.

Only a few counts were recorded for this clone. The chain uses TRBV10-3 and TRBJ2-2; 7 bases match TRBD2. Germline CDR1 reads ENHRY; CDR2 reads SYGVKD. V lost 8 bases and J lost 2; bases outside the gene matches: 5. The CDR3 contains 14 residues. As DNA, the CDR3 is TGTGCCATCGGACTAGGGGTCAACACCGGGGAGCTGTTTTTT. Protein product: CAIGLGVNTGELFF.

This chain uses TRBV10-3 with TRBJ2-5, with TRBD2 matching over 10 bases. Unmatched junction bases numbered 6, after V lost 8 bases and J lost 3 bases. CDR3 size: 14 residues. Germline assignment: CDR1 ENHRY and CDR2 SYGVKD. CDR3 coding DNA: TGTGCCATCCGACAGAGCGGGGGGGAAGAGACCCAGTACTTC. This translates into CAIRQSGGEETQYF.

The chain carries TRBV15 and TRBJ2-1; 14 bases fit TRBD2. Germline trimming cut 0 bases from V and 6 bases from J; bases unmatched to any gene: 16. This CDR3 has 21 residues. Germline lookup yields CDR1 LNHNV and CDR2 YYDKDF (reference sequence). This CDR3 is CATSRDLGLAGGYRRTNEQFF. DNA for the CDR3: TGTGCCACCAGCAGAGATCTTGGACTAGCGGGAGGTTACAGGCGAACCAATGAGCAGTTCTTC.

The chain has TRBV11-2 and TRBJ1-3; D is unresolved. This CDR3 region has 15 residues. Trimming took off 4 bases at V and 0 bases at J, with 10 bases between the two ends. Per the germline V gene, CDR1 is SGHAT and CDR2 is FQNNGV. The CDR3, as DNA: TGTGCCAGCAGCTCTCCGGCGGGCTCTGGAAACACCATATATTTT. Translating gives CASSSPAGSGNTIYF.